These T cell receptor beta chains were read from a single sample in a study of shared clonotypes between healthy human individuals. Sequencing used immunoSEQ multiplex PCR; TCRdb keeps in-frame clones, though not all of them. The sample holds about 2.3 million clones, 80% to 95% seen once. Sequences were obtained from naive CD4+ T cells from PBMCs. The receptor source for this set is a man younger than 35 in good health. Some clones in this sample may be carry-over from other donors' samples. CDR3s include the opening cysteine and the closing phenylalanine or tryptophan. The D gene is left open where the match is weak. Size is omitted from some rows. Given values are once, few, many or a class for expanded clones.

j_call: TRBJ1-3; v_call: TRBV5-4; clone_size: NA; d_call: TRBD1; cdr3_nt: TGTGCCAGCAGCCAAGGGACAGGGGCTGGAAACACCATATATTTT; cdr3_aa: CASSQGTGAGNTIYF
j_call: TRBJ1-5; v_call: TRBV28; clone_size: NA; d_call: TRBD1; cdr3_nt: TGTGCCAGCAGTTCAATATGGGACAGGGGGCCCCCATATAGCAATCAGCCCCAGCATTTT; cdr3_aa: CASSSIWDRGPPYSNQPQHF
j_call: TRBJ1-1; v_call: TRBV18; clone_size: NA; d_call: NA; cdr3_nt: TGTGCCAGCTCCAAGGTCCACACTGAAGCTTTCTTT; cdr3_aa: CASSKVHTEAFF
j_call: TRBJ1-5; v_call: TRBV28; clone_size: NA; d_call: NA; cdr3_nt: TGTGCCAGCAGTTTTGGTGGGCTGGGCAATCAGCCCCAGCATTTT; cdr3_aa: CASSFGGLGNQPQHF
j_call: TRBJ1-4; v_call: TRBV5-1; clone_size: once; d_call: NA; cdr3_nt: TGCGCCAGCAGCCTAGAGACAGGAGTTAATGAAAAACTGTTTTTT; cdr3_aa: CASSLETGVNEKLFF
j_call: TRBJ2-2; v_call: TRBV6-1; clone_size: NA; d_call: NA; cdr3_nt: TGTGCCAGCAGTGAACATGGGCGGGTCACCGGGGAGCTGTTTTTT; cdr3_aa: CASSEHGRVTGELFF
j_call: TRBJ2-7; v_call: TRBV5-1; clone_size: NA; d_call: NA; cdr3_nt: TGCGCCAGCAGCTTGGTTTCTACCTCCTACGAGCAGTACTTC; cdr3_aa: CASSLVSTSYEQYF
j_call: TRBJ1-2; v_call: TRBV7-2; clone_size: NA; d_call: NA; cdr3_nt: TGTGCCAGCAGCCGCGGAAACACTAACTATGGCTACACCTTC; cdr3_aa: CASSRGNTNYGYTF
j_call: TRBJ1-5; v_call: TRBV18; clone_size: once; d_call: TRBD1; cdr3_nt: TGTGCCAGCTCACGAGACAGGGATTATCAGCCCCAGCATTTT; cdr3_aa: CASSRDRDYQPQHF
j_call: TRBJ2-1; v_call: TRBV29-1; clone_size: NA; d_call: TRBD2; cdr3_nt: TGCAGCGTTGCTTGGCGGGAGGTCTACAATGAGCAGTTCTTC; cdr3_aa: CSVAWREVYNEQFF
j_call: TRBJ2-1; v_call: TRBV27; clone_size: NA; d_call: NA; cdr3_nt: TGTGCCAGCGGTGCACGGGTTGAGCAGTTCTTC; cdr3_aa: CASGARVEQFF
j_call: TRBJ1-2; v_call: TRBV5-8; clone_size: NA; d_call: NA; cdr3_nt: TGTGCCAGCAGCTTGGATCGGGGTAGCTATGGCTACACCTTC; cdr3_aa: CASSLDRGSYGYTF
j_call: TRBJ2-3; v_call: TRBV6-6; clone_size: NA; d_call: NA; cdr3_nt: TGTGCCAGCAGTTACCTACCGGGACCAAACACAGATACGCAGTATTTT; cdr3_aa: CASSYLPGPNTDTQYF
j_call: TRBJ2-3; v_call: TRBV11-2; clone_size: NA; d_call: NA; cdr3_nt: TGTGCCAGCAGTCTCGCGACCGCCACAGATACGCAGTATTTT; cdr3_aa: CASSLATATDTQYF
j_call: TRBJ2-3; v_call: TRBV19; clone_size: NA; d_call: NA; cdr3_nt: TGTGCCACCAAAGCGGGACACACAGATACGCAGTATTTT; cdr3_aa: CATKAGHTDTQYF
j_call: TRBJ1-2; v_call: TRBV2; clone_size: NA; d_call: NA; cdr3_nt: TGTGCCAGCAGTGAGAATTTAGGCTACACCTTC; cdr3_aa: CASSENLGYTF
j_call: TRBJ1-2; v_call: TRBV5-4; clone_size: few; d_call: NA; cdr3_nt: TGTGCCAGCAGCCTTGACAGGAACTATGGCTACACCTTC; cdr3_aa: CASSLDRNYGYTF
j_call: TRBJ2-3; v_call: TRBV15; clone_size: once; d_call: NA; cdr3_nt: TGTGCCACCAGCAGAGGGGCCCCAGATACGCAGTATTTT; cdr3_aa: CATSRGAPDTQYF
j_call: TRBJ2-7; v_call: TRBV7-3; clone_size: NA; d_call: TRBD1; cdr3_nt: TGTGCCAGCAGCAATAGACAGGGGTCGGGAGAGCAGTACTTC; cdr3_aa: CASSNRQGSGEQYF
j_call: TRBJ2-7; v_call: TRBV6-1; clone_size: NA; d_call: NA; cdr3_nt: TGTGCCAGCAGCTCCGCCTCCTACGAGCAGTACTTC; cdr3_aa: CASSSASYEQYF
j_call: TRBJ1-2; v_call: TRBV28; clone_size: NA; d_call: NA; cdr3_nt: TGTGCCAGCAGTCCACGGACAGTTTACTATGGCTACACCTTC; cdr3_aa: CASSPRTVYYGYTF
j_call: TRBJ2-3; v_call: TRBV5-1; clone_size: NA; d_call: TRBD1; cdr3_nt: TGCGCCAGCAGCCACCAGGGGGCTGGCACAGATACGCAGTATTTT; cdr3_aa: CASSHQGAGTDTQYF
j_call: TRBJ2-1; v_call: TRBV6-6; clone_size: NA; d_call: NA; cdr3_nt: TGTGCCAGCAGTTACTCGGTGCGGAGTGAGCAGTTCTTC; cdr3_aa: CASSYSVRSEQFF
j_call: TRBJ2-5; v_call: TRBV10-1; clone_size: NA; d_call: TRBD2; cdr3_nt: TGCGCCAGCTCAAGGAGGGGAGGGCAAGAGACCCAGTACTTC; cdr3_aa: CASSRRGGQETQYF
j_call: TRBJ1-2; v_call: TRBV6-5; clone_size: NA; d_call: NA; cdr3_nt: TGTGCCAGCAGATACTCGGTCGACGGGGCCTATGGCTACACCTTC; cdr3_aa: CASRYSVDGAYGYTF
j_call: TRBJ2-1; v_call: TRBV5-1; clone_size: NA; d_call: NA; cdr3_nt: TGCGCCAGCAGCCCGTCGGACTACAATGAGCAGTTCTTC; cdr3_aa: CASSPSDYNEQFF
j_call: TRBJ2-5; v_call: TRBV7-3; clone_size: NA; d_call: NA; cdr3_nt: TGTGCCAGCAGCTTCCTACAGGGTCCGCAAGAGACCCAGCACTTC; cdr3_aa: CASSFLQGPQETQHF
j_call: TRBJ2-5; v_call: TRBV5-4; clone_size: NA; d_call: NA; cdr3_nt: TGTGCCAGCAGCTTCGGGCAGCAAGAGACCCAGTACTTC; cdr3_aa: CASSFGQQETQYF
j_call: TRBJ2-3; v_call: TRBV6-5; clone_size: NA; d_call: TRBD1; cdr3_nt: TGTGCCAGCAGTGTCCAGGGGGCTATTTCAGATACGCAGTATTTT; cdr3_aa: CASSVQGAISDTQYF
j_call: TRBJ2-5; v_call: TRBV28; clone_size: NA; d_call: TRBD1; cdr3_nt: TGTGCCAGCAGTTTTCTTCAGGGGGCCCAAGAGACCCAGTACTTC; cdr3_aa: CASSFLQGAQETQYF
j_call: TRBJ2-3; v_call: TRBV9; clone_size: NA; d_call: TRBD2; cdr3_nt: TGTGCCAGCAGCTCCCGACTAGCGGGGGGGGTAGATACGCAGTATTTT; cdr3_aa: CASSSRLAGGVDTQYF
j_call: TRBJ2-1; v_call: TRBV11-3; clone_size: NA; d_call: TRBD1; cdr3_nt: TGTGCCAGCAGCCACAGGGGGCGCGGGAGCAATGAGCAGTTCTTC; cdr3_aa: CASSHRGRGSNEQFF
j_call: TRBJ2-6; v_call: TRBV30; clone_size: NA; d_call: NA; cdr3_nt: TGTGCCTGGAGTGTACCGGGGGCTGGGGCCAACGTCCTGACTTTC; cdr3_aa: CAWSVPGAGANVLTF
j_call: TRBJ2-2; v_call: TRBV28; clone_size: NA; d_call: NA; cdr3_nt: TGTGCCAGCAGGTCCGGCCGTAACACCGGGGAGCTGTTTTTT; cdr3_aa: CASRSGRNTGELFF
j_call: TRBJ2-3; v_call: TRBV7-9; clone_size: NA; d_call: NA; cdr3_nt: TGTGCCAGCAGCTTAGGGGGGCATCTGGGAGATACGCAGTATTTT; cdr3_aa: CASSLGGHLGDTQYF